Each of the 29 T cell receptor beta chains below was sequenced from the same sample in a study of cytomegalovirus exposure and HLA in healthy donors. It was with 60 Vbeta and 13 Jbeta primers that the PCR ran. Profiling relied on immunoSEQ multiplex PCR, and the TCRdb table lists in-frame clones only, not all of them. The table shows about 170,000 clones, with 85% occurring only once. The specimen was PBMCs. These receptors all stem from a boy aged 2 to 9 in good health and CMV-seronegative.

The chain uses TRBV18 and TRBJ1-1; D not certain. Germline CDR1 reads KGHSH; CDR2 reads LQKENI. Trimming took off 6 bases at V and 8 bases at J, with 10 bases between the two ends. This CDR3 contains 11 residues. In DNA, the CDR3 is TGTGCCAGCTCCCCCGAGCGGGAAGCTTTCTTT. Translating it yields CASSPEREAFF.

CDR3 loop: CASSKDRGFTDTQYF. DNA of the CDR3: TGTGCCAGCAGTAAGGACAGGGGGTTCACAGATACGCAGTATTTT. The chain employs TRBV2 and TRBJ2-3; 10 bases line up with TRBD1. Trimming cost V 5 bases and J 2 bases; bases outside gene matches: 4. The CDR3 runs 15 residues. Germline CDR1 is SNHLY and CDR2 is FYNNEI. Combining the CDR3 with reference TRBV2 and TRBJ2-3 gives the whole variable domain EPEVTQTPSHQVTQMGQEVILRCVPISNHLYFYWYRQILGQKVEFLVSFYNNEISEKSEIFDDQFSVERPDGSNFTLKIRSTKLEDSAMYFCASSKDRGFTDTQYFGPGTRLTVL.

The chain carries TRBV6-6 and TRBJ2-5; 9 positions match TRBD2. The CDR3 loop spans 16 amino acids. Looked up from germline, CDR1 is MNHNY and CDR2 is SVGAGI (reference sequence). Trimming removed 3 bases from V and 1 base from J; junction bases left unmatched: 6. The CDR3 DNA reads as TGTGCCAGCAGTTATTCGAAACTAGCGGGCCAAGAGACCCAGTACTTC. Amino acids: CASSYSKLAGQETQYF.

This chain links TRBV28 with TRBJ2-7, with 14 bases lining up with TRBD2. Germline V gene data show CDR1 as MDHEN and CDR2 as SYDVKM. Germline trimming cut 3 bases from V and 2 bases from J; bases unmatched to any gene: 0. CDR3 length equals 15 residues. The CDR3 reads CASSLTSGRAYEQYF. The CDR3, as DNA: TGTGCCAGCAGTTTGACTAGCGGGAGGGCCTACGAGCAGTACTTC. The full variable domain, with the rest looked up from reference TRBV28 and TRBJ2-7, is DVKVTQSSRYLVKRTGEKVFLECVQDMDHENMFWYRQDPGLGLRLIYFSYDVKMKEKGDIPEGYSVSREKKERFSLILESASTNQTSMYLCASSLTSGRAYEQYFGPGTRLTVT.

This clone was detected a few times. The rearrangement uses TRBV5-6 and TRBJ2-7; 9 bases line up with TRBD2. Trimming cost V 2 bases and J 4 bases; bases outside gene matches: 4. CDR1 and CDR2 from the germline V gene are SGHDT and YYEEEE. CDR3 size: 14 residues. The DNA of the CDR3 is TGTGCCAGCAGCTTCTCTAGCGGGATGTACGAGCAGTACTTC. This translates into CASSFSSGMYEQYF.

CDR3 nucleotide sequence: TGTGCCAGCAGCTTAGCGGTTTCCAGCGGGGGTGACAATGAGCAGTTCTTC. This codes for CASSLAVSSGGDNEQFF. This chain joins TRBV7-9 and TRBJ2-1, with 8 positions matching TRBD2. The germline V gene encodes CDR1 SEHNR and CDR2 FQNEAQ (reference sequence). Trimming removed 0 bases from V and 5 bases from J; junction bases left unmatched: 9. The CDR3 consists of 17 residues.

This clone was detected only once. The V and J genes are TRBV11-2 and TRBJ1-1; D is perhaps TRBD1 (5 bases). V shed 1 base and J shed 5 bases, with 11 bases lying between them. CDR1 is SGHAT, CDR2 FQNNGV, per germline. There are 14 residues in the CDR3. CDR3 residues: CASSLVRGMTEAFF. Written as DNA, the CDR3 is TGTGCCAGCAGCTTAGTAAGGGGAATGACTGAAGCTTTCTTT.

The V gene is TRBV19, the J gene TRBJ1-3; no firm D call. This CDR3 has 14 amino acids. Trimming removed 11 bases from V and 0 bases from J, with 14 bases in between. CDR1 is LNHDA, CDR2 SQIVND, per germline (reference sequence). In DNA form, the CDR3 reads TGTGCCGCATCTGCGGGCAACTCTGGAAACACCATATATTTT. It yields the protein CAASAGNSGNTIYF.

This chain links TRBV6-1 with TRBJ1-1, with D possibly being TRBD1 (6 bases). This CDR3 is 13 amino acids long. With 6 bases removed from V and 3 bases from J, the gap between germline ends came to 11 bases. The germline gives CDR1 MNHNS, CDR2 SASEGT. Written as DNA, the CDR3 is TGTGCCAGCAGGGGCAGGGGAGACACTGAAGCTTTCTTT. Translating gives CASRGRGDTEAFF.

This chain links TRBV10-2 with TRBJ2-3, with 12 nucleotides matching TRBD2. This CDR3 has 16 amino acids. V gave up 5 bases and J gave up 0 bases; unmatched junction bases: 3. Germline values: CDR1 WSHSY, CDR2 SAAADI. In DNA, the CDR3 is TGCGCCAGCAGTCCGACTAGCGGGAGTAGCACAGATACGCAGTATTTT. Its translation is CASSPTSGSSTDTQYF.

CDR3 coding DNA: TGCGCCAGCAGCTTGGGCGGGGGGGCCTTAGCCAAAAACATTCAGTACTTC. It codes for CASSLGGGALAKNIQYF. V and J are TRBV5-1 and TRBJ2-4; TRBD2 matches 9 bases. V lost 0 bases and J lost 0; bases outside the gene matches: 4. Germline assignment: CDR1 SGHRS and CDR2 YFSETQ. The CDR3 contains 17 residues.

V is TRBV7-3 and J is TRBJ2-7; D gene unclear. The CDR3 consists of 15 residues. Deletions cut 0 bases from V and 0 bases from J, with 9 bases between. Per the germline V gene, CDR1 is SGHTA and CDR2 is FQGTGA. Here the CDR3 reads CASSLTGRSSYEQYF. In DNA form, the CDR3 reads TGTGCCAGCAGCTTAACCGGTCGGAGCTCCTACGAGCAGTACTTC.

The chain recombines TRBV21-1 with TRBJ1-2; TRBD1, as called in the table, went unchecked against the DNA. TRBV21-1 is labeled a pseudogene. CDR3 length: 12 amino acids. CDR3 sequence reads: CASTRTACVGTF. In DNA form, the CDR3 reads TGTGCCAGCACACGGACAGCCTGTGTAGGCACCTTC.

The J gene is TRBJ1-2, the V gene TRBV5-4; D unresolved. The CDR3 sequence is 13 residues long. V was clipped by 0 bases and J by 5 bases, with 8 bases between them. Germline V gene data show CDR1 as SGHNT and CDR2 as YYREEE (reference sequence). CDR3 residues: CASSLDRWYGYTF. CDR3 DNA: TGTGCCAGCAGCTTGGACAGATGGTATGGCTACACCTTC.

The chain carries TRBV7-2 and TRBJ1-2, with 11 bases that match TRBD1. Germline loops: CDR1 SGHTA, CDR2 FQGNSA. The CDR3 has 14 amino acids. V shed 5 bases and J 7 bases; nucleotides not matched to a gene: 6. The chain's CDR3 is CASSLGTGGCGYTF. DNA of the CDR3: TGTGCCAGCAGCCTCGGGACAGGGGGTTGTGGCTACACCTTC.

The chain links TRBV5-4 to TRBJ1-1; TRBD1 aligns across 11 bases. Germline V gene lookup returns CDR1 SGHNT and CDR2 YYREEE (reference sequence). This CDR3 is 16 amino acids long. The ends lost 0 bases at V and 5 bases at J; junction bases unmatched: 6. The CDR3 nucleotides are TGTGCCAGCAGCTTGGCGGGACAGGGGGGGAAGACTGAAGCTTTCTTT. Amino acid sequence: CASSLAGQGGKTEAFF.

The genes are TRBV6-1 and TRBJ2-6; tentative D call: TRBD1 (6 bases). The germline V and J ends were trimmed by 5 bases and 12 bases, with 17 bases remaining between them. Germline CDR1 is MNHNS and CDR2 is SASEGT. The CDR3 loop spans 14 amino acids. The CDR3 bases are TGTGCCAGCAGTCCCCCAGGGGCAGGGAGCGTCCTGACTTTC. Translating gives CASSPPGAGSVLTF.

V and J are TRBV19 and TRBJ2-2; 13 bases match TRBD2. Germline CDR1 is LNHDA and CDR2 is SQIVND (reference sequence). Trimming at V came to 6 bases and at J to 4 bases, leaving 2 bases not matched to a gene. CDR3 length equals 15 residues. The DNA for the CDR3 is TGTGCCAGTAGGTGGACTAGCGGGAGCACCGGGGAGCTGTTTTTT. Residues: CASRWTSGSTGELFF.

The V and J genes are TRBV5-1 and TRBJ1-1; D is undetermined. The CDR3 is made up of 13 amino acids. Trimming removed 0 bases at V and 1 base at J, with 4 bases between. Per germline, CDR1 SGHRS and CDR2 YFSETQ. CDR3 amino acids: CASSLDTNTEAFF. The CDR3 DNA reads TGCGCCAGCAGCTTGGACACGAACACTGAAGCTTTCTTT.

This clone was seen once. CDR3 protein: CASSSPLSGGTDTQYF. As DNA, the CDR3 is TGTGCCAGCAGCTCCCCCCTAAGCGGCGGCACAGATACGCAGTATTTT. The chain joins TRBV9 to TRBJ2-3; D possibly corresponds to TRBD2 (5 bases). Germline-derived CDR1 and CDR2 are SGDLS and YYNGEE. The length of the CDR3 is 16 residues. Trimming removed 4 bases at V and 1 base at J, with 16 bases between.

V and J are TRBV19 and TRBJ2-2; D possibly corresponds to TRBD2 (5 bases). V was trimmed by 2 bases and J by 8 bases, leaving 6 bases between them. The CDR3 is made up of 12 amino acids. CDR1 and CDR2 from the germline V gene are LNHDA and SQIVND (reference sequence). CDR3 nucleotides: TGTGCCAGTAGTATACGGGGAGGGGAGCTGTTTTTT. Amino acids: CASSIRGGELFF.

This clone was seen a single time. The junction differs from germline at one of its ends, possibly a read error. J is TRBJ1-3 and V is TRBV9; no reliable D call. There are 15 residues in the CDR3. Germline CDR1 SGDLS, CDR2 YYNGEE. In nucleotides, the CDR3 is TGTGCCAGCAACGTAGATAGTTACTCTGGAAACACCATATATTTT. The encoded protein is CASNVDSYSGNTIYF.

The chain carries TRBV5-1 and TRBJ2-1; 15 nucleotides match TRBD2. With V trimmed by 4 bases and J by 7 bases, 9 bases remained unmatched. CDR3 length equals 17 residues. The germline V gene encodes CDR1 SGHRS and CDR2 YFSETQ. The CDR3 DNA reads TGCGCCAGCAGCCCGGGACTAGCGGGAGGCGAGGGGAATGAGCAGTTCTTC. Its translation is CASSPGLAGGEGNEQFF. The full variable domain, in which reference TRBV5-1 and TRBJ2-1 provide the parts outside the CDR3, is KAGVTQTPRYLIKTRGQQVTLSCSPISGHRSVSWYQQTPGQGLQFLFEYFSETQRNKGNFPGRFSGRQFSNSRSEMNVSTLELGDSALYLCASSPGLAGGEGNEQFFGPGTRLTVL.

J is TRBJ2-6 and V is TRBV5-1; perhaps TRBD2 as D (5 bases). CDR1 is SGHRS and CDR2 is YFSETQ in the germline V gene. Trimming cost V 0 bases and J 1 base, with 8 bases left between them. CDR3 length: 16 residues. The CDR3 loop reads CASSLVEGSGANVLTF. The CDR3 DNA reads TGCGCCAGCAGCTTGGTCGAGGGATCTGGGGCCAACGTCCTGACTTTC. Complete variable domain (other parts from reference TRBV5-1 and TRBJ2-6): KAGVTQTPRYLIKTRGQQVTLSCSPISGHRSVSWYQQTPGQGLQFLFEYFSETQRNKGNFPGRFSGRQFSNSRSEMNVSTLELGDSALYLCASSLVEGSGANVLTFGAGSRLTVL.

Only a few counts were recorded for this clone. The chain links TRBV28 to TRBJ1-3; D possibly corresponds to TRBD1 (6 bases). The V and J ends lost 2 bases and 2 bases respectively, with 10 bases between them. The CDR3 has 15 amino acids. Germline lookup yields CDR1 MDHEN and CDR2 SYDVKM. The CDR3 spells CASSLDTGPGNTIYF. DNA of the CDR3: TGTGCCAGCAGTTTAGATACAGGGCCTGGAAACACCATATATTTT.

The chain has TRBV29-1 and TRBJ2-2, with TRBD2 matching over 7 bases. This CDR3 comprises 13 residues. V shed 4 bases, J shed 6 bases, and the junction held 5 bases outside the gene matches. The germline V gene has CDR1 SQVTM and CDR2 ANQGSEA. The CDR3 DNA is TGCAGCGTTGGCAGCGGGGTTTCCGGGGAGCTGTTTTTT. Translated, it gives CSVGSGVSGELFF.

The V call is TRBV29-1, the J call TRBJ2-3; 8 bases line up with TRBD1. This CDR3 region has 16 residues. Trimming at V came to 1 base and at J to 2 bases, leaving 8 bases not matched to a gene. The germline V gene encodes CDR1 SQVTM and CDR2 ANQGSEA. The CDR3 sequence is CSVEVGDRGVTDTQYF. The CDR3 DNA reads TGCAGCGTTGAAGTCGGAGACAGGGGAGTCACAGATACGCAGTATTTT.

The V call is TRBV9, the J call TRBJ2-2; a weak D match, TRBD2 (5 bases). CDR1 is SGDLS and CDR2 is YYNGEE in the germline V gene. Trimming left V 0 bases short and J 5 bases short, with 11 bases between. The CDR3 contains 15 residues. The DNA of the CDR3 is TGTGCCAGCAGCGTAGAACGGGGAAGGACCGGGGAGCTGTTTTTT. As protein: CASSVERGRTGELFF.

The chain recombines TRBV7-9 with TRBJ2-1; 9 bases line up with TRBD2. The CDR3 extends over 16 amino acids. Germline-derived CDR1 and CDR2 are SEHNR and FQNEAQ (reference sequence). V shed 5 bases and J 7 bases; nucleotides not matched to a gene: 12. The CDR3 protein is CASSLGSGGRKNEQFF. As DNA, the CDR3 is TGTGCCAGCAGCCTGGGCAGCGGGGGGCGAAAGAATGAGCAGTTCTTC.